This TCR beta chain was documented in a study of technical replicates of blood from a handful of donors listed by TCRdb under 2017. A note on this clone: The clone's antigen remains unknown. The record has no base qualities; no much larger clone is one base away.

From the germline V gene, CDR1 is SNHLY and CDR2 is FYNNEI. The CDR3 runs 13 residues from the cysteine to the phenylalanine. Left in the record is the CDR3 DNA by itself, 39 bases read in frame from the first base. The junction carries 12 bases between V and J, which are trimmed by 6 bases and 3 bases respectively. Libraries were prepared through the immunoSEQ multiplex PCR assay. TCRdb re-hosts the immuneACCESS table, in-frame sequences only. Its copies lack some clones; in the studies checked, an unresolved V gene accounts for under half of them, and the cause for the rest is not known. Within this sample are fewer than 75,000 clones, with around 93% of them counted one time only. Roughly 0.25% of the sample goes to the ten largest clones.

Recombination connected TRBV2 to TRBJ2-7, and perhaps TRBD1 as D gene, on 5 matching bases. The receptor was isolated from a human donor in good health. Sequencing was carried out using T cells isolated from PBMCs. The CDR3 reads CASRRQKSYEQYF. The nucleotide sequence is given as TGTGCCAGCAGACGACAGAAAAGCTACGAGCAGTACTTC.